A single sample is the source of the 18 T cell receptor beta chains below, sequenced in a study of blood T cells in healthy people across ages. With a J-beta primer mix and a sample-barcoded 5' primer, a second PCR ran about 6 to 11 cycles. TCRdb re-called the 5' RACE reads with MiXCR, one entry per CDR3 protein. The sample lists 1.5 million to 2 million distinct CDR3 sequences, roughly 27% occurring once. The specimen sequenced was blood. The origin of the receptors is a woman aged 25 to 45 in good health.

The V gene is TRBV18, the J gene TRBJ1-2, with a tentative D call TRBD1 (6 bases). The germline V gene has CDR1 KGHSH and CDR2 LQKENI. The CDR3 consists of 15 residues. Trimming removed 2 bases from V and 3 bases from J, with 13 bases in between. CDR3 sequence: CASSPDAGADYGYTF. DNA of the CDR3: TGTGCCAGCTCACCAGATGCAGGGGCCGACTATGGCTACACCTTC.

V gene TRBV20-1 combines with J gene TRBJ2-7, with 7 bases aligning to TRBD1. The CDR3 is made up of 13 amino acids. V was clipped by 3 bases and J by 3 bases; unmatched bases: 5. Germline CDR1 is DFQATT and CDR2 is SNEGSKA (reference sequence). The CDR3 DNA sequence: TGCAGTGCTAGGGGGACAGTAGTCTACGAGCAGTACTTC. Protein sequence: CSARGTVVYEQYF.

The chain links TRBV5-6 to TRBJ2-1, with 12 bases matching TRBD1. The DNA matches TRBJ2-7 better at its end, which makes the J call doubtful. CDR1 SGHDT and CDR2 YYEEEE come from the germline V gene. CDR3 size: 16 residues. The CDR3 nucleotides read TGTGCCAGCAGCCGGGACAGGGGGCGGCCCTACAATGAGCAGTACTTC. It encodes CASSRDRGRPYNEQYF.

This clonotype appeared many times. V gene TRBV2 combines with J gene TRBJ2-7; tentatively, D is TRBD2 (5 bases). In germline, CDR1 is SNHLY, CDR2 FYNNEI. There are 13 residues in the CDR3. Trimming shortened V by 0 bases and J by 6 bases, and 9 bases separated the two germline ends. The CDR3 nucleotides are TGTGCCAGCAGTGAAGCGGCCGGGGTCGAGCAGTACTTC. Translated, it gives CASSEAAGVEQYF.

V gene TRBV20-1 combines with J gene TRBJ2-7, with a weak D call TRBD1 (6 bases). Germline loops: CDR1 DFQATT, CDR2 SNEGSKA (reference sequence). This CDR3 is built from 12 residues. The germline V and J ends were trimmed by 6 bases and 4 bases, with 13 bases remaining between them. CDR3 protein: CSANGQKYEQYF. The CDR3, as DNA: TGCAGTGCCAATGGACAGAAATACGAGCAGTACTTC.

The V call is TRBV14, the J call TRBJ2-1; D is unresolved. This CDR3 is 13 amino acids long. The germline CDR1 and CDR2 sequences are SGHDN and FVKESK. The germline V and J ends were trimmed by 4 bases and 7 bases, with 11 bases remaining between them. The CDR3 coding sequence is TGTGCCAGCAGCCTATATGCCGTGAATGAGCAGTTCTTC. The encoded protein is CASSLYAVNEQFF.

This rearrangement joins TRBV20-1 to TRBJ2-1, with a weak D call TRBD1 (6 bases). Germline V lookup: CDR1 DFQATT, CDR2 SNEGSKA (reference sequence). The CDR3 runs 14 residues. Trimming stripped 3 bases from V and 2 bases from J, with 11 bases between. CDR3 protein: CSASVGGTYNEQFF. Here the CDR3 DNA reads TGCAGTGCTAGCGTAGGGGGAACCTACAATGAGCAGTTCTTC.

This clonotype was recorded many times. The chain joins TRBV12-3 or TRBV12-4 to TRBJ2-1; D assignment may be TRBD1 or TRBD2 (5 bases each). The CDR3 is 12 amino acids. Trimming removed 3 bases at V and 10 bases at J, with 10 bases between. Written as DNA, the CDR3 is TGTGCCAGCAGTTTCCACGGGGCCGAGCAGTTCTTC. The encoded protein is CASSFHGAEQFF.

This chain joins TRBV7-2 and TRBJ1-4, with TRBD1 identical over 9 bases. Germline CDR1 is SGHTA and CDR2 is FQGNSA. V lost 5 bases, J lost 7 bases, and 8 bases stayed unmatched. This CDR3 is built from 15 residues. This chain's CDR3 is CASSIQQGAGEKLFF. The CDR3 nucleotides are TGTGCCAGCAGCATACAACAGGGGGCGGGTGAAAAACTGTTTTTT.

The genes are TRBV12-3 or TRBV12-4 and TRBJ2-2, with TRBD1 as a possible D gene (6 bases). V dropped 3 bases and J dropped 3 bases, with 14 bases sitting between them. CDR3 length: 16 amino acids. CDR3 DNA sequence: TGTGCCAGCAGTTTTCAGGCAGGGGCGGACACCGGGGAGCTGTTTTTT. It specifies CASSFQAGADTGELFF.

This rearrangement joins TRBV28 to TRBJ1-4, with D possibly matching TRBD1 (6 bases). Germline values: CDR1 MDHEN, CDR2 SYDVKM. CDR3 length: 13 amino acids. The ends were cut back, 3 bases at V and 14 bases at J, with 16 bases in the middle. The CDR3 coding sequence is TGTGCCAGCAGTTTCCCAGGACAGCCCAAGCTGTTTTTT. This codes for CASSFPGQPKLFF.

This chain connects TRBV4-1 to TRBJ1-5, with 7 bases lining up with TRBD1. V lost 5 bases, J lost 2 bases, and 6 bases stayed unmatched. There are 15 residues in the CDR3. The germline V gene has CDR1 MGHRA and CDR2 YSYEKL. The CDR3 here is CASSSYRGGNQPQHF. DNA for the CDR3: TGCGCCAGCAGCTCTTACAGGGGCGGCAATCAGCCCCAGCATTTT.

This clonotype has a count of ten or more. CDR3: CASSFRGDTYEQYF. DNA for the CDR3: TGTGCCAGCAGCTTCCGAGGCGATACCTACGAGCAGTACTTC. The chain recombines TRBV5-4 with TRBJ2-7; D not resolved. The CDR3 totals 14 residues. The ends were cut back, 2 bases at V and 2 bases at J, with 11 bases in the middle. Germline assignment: CDR1 SGHNT and CDR2 YYREEE (reference sequence).

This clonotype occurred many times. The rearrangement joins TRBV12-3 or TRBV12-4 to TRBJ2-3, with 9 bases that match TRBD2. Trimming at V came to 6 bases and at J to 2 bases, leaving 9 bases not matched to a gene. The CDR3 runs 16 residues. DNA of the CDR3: TGTGCCAGCAGCATTGAGACTAGCGGAACCACAGATACGCAGTATTTT. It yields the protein CASSIETSGTTDTQYF.

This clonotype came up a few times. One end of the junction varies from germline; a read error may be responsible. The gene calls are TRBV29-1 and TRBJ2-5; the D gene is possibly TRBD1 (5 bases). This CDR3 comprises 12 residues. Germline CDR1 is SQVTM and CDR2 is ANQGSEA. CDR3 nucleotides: TGCAGCGTTGTGGGGCAACAAGAGACCCCGTACTTC. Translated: CSVVGQQETPYF.

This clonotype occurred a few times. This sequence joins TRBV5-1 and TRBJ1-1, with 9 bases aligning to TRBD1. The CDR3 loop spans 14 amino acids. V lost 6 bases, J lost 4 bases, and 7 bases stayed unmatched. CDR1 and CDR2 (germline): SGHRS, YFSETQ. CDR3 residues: CASNKQGARTEAFF. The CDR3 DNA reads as TGCGCCAGCAACAAACAGGGGGCGCGCACTGAAGCTTTCTTT.

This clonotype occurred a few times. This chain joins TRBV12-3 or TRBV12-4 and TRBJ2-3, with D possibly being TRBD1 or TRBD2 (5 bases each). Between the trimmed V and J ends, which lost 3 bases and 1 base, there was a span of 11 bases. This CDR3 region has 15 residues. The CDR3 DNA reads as TGTGCCAGCAGTTTTGGGGGTTCGGGCACAGATACGCAGTATTTT. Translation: CASSFGGSGTDTQYF.

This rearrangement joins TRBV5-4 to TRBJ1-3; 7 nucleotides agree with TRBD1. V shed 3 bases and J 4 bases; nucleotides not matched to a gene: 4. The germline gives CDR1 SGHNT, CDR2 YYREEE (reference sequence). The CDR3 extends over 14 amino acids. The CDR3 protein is CASSYGTEGNTIYF. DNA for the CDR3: TGTGCCAGCAGCTACGGGACAGAAGGAAACACCATATATTTT.